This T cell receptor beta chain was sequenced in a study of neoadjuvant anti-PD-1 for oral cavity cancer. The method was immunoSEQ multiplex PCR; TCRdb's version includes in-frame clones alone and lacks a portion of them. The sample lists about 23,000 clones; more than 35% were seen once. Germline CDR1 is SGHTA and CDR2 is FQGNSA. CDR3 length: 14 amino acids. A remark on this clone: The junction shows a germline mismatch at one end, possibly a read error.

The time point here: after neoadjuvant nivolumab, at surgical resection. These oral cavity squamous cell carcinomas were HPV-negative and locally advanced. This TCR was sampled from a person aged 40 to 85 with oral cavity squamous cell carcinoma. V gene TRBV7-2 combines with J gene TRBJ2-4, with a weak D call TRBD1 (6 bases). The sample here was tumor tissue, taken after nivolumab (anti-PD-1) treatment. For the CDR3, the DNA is TGTGCCAGCAGCCCACGGACAGCCCAAAACATTCAGTACTTC. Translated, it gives CASSPRTAQNIQYF. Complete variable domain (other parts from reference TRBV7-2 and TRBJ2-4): GAGVSQSPSNKVTEKGKDVELRCDPISGHTALYWYRQSLGQGLEFLIYFQGNSAPDKSGLPSDRFSAERTGGSVSTLTIQRTQQEDSAVYLCASSPRTAQNIQYFGAGTRLSVL.